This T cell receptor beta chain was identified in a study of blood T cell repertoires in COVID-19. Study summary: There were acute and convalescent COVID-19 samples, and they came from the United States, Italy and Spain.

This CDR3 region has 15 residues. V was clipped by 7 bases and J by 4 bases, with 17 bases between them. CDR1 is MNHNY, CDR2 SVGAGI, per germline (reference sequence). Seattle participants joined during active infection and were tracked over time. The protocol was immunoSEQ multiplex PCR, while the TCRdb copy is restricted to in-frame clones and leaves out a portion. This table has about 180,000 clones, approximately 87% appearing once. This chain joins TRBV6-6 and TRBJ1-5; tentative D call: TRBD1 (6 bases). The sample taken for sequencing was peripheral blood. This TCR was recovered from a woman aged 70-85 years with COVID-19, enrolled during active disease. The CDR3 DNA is TGTGCCAGCATCCCTAGGACAGTTCTAAATCAGCCCCAGCATTTT. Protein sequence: CASIPRTVLNQPQHF.